The clone carrying this TCR beta chain was detected only a few times. Its specificity is not known. The data were obtained in a study of T cell repertoires in cytomegalovirus infection. General observations from the study: Within the response measured ex vivo, HLA-C-restricted CMV-specific TCR beta clonotypes were dominant.

The CDR3 runs to 16 residues. Germline V CDR1 and CDR2: MNHEY, SVGEGT. The V end lost 8 bases, the J end lost 4 bases, and 23 bases lay between the germline ends. TCRdb re-analysed the reads in MiXCR, keeping a single row per CDR3 protein. The data show about 530,000 distinct CDR3 sequences, around 27% seen once. This TCR was sampled from a human donor in good health (CMV status not recorded). Some clones in this sample may be carry-over from other donors' samples. The material sequenced was PBMCs. The J gene is TRBJ1-1, the V gene TRBV6-2 or TRBV6-3; TRBD1 might be the D (5 bases). CDR3 bases: TGTGCCAGCTACCCCGCCGGGGCCTCAGAGGTCACTGAAGCTTTCTTT. Protein: CASYPAGASEVTEAFF.